A selection of T cell receptor beta chains follows, all from one sample in a study of blood T cell repertoires in COVID-19. Data came from immunoSEQ multiplex PCR; TCRdb stores just in-frame clones and leaves some out. The repertoire has 30,000 to 45,000 clones, about 88% of them found once; the top ten carry about an eighth. The material sequenced was peripheral blood. All receptors derive from a man in his sixties with active COVID-19. The CDR3 runs from the conserved cysteine through the conserved F or W. Each record gives: V gene, J gene, clone size, D gene, CDR3 DNA, CDR3 protein. The D gene is left open where the match is weak. Clone size is stated in some rows and not others, as once, few, many or a class when expanded.

TRBV10-1	TRBJ1-5	few	-	TGCGCCAGCAGTGAGGGGGGCGTCGTACAGCCCCAGCATTTT	CASSEGGVVQPQHF
TRBV6-6	TRBJ1-6	-	TRBD1	TGTGCCAGCAGTGGACAGGGAAATTCACCCCTCCACTTT	CASSGQGNSPLHF
TRBV5-1	TRBJ2-7	-	-	TGCGCCAGCAGCTTGGGGGCTACTACTAGCATTTGGGGGGTCCCTTTCTACGAGCAGTACTTC	CASSLGATTSIWGVPFYEQYF
TRBV27	TRBJ2-7	-	TRBD2	TGTGCCAGCAGTGGTTTAGCGGGAGCCTACGAGCAGTACTTC	CASSGLAGAYEQYF
TRBV30	TRBJ1-1	once	TRBD1	TGTGCCTGGAGAGGCCGGGACAGGGTGAATGAAGCTTTCTTT	CAWRGRDRVNEAFF
TRBV27	TRBJ2-7	few	-	TGTGCCAGCAGTTCACTACAGGGCTACGAGCAGTACTTC	CASSSLQGYEQYF
TRBV27	TRBJ2-7	few	-	TGTGCCAGCAGTCTAGGCGGCAGGGTCTCCTACGAGCAGTACTTC	CASSLGGRVSYEQYF
TRBV7-9	TRBJ2-5	-	-	TGTGCCAGCAGCTTTAGTCCGGAGACCCAGTACTTC	CASSFSPETQYF
TRBV19	TRBJ2-4	-	-	TGTGCCAGTAGTTTAAACTTTCTAGCGACCATTCAGTACTTC	CASSLNFLATIQYF
TRBV6-1	TRBJ1-5	medium-sized	-	TGTGCCAGCAGTGAAGATTGGACAGTCAATCAGCCCCAGCATTTT	CASSEDWTVNQPQHF
TRBV11-2	TRBJ1-2	-	-	TGTGCCAGCAGCTCGACAGGAGCAATAAACTATGGCTACACCTTC	CASSSTGAINYGYTF
TRBV5-1	TRBJ2-1	-	-	TGCGCCAGTGCGACAGGTTTCTCCTACAATGAGCAGTTCTTC	CASATGFSYNEQFF
TRBV11-2	TRBJ2-3	-	TRBD1	TGTGCCAGCAGCTTAGAGGACAGGGATGCAGATACGCAGTATTTT	CASSLEDRDADTQYF
TRBV6-5	TRBJ2-1	-	-	TGTGCCAGCAGCCGCGGGACTGAGTACAATGAGCAGTTCTTC	CASSRGTEYNEQFF
TRBV7-3	TRBJ2-3	-	TRBD2	TGTGCCAGCAGCTTACGGGAATCGTGGGAGGGCCCGGATACGCAGTATTTT	CASSLRESWEGPDTQYF
TRBV4-3	TRBJ2-3	-	-	TGCGCCAGCAGCCAGAGTTTCCCCGGAGATACGCAGTATTTT	CASSQSFPGDTQYF
TRBV4-2	TRBJ2-7	-	TRBD2	TGTGCCAGCAGCCAAGATCAGGCGGGAGACCACTACGAGCAGTACTTC	CASSQDQAGDHYEQYF
TRBV5-1	TRBJ1-5	-	TRBD1	TGCGCCAGCAGCTCCGGACAGGGGGAAAATCAGCCCCAGCATTTT	CASSSGQGENQPQHF
TRBV7-6	TRBJ2-7	-	-	TGTGCCAGCAGCTTAGCGGTGGCCCAGGAGGCCTACGAGCAGTACTTC	CASSLAVAQEAYEQYF
TRBV5-4	TRBJ2-7	-	TRBD2	TGTGCCAGCAGCCTGACTAGCGTCTCCTACGAGCAGTACTTC	CASSLTSVSYEQYF
TRBV6-5	TRBJ2-1	-	-	TGTGCCAGCACCTCGCTGCAGTTTGGCAATGAGCAGTTCTTC	CASTSLQFGNEQFF
TRBV11-2	TRBJ2-5	-	TRBD2	TGTGCCAGCAGCGCTGGGACTAGCAAGAGAGAGACCCAGTACTTC	CASSAGTSKRETQYF
TRBV5-1	TRBJ2-1	-	TRBD1	TGCGCCAGCCGGATGGGGGACAGGGCGAATGAGCAGTTCTTC	CASRMGDRANEQFF
TRBV5-1	TRBJ2-7	-	TRBD2	TGCGCCAGCAGATCGACCGGGACTAGCCTCGGGATAGACTTC	CASRSTGTSLGIDF
TRBV25-1	TRBJ2-7	-	TRBD1	TGTGCCAGCAGTAAAGGGGGCTTGCACGAGCAGTACTTC	CASSKGGLHEQYF
TRBV6-5	TRBJ2-2	-	-	TGTGCCAGCAGGACGGACAGGAACACCGGGGAGCTGTTTTTT	CASRTDRNTGELFF
TRBV9	TRBJ2-4	-	TRBD1	TGTGCCAGCAGCCCAGGGGGAAACATTCAGTACTTC	CASSPGGNIQYF